This T cell receptor (beta chain) was observed in a study of T cells in Graves' hyperthyroidism and ophthalmopathy. Diagnostic decisions used clinical symptoms, serum thyroxine and TRAb, thyroid ultrasound and orbital computed tomography. The study, taken as a whole, reports: Blood also carried most thyroid clonotypes expanded above 0.001. Ophthalmopathy was predicted by the model a median of approximately 6.6 months ahead of onset.

Trimming removed 6 bases at V and 9 bases at J, with 15 bases between. From germline, CDR1 is DFQATT and CDR2 SNEGSKA (reference sequence). The CDR3 spans 12 residues. This clonotype has ten or more counts. Its antigen is not known. The investigators amplified TCR beta CDR3 regions from RNA transcripts. HTBI primers were employed in a first-round RT-PCR of the TCR CDR3. TCRdb re-called the multiplex PCR reads with MiXCR, one entry per CDR3 protein. The profile shows over 500,000 distinct CDR3 sequences, approximately 49% of them singletons. This TCR was recovered from an adult woman with Graves' disease, either hyperthyroidism or ophthalmopathy (not recorded which). The rearrangement links TRBV20-1 to TRBJ1-5; D not certain. The sequenced material came from peripheral blood or thyroid tissue (not recorded which). In DNA, the CDR3 is TGCAGTGCCCTACCATTCGAGAGGCCCCAGCATTTT. Residues: CSALPFERPQHF.